This T cell receptor (beta chain) was recorded in a study of blood T cell repertoires in COVID-19. The wider study: Collection of acute and convalescent COVID-19 samples took place in the United States, Italy and Spain. PBMCs, B-cell-depleted T cells, or T cells provided the cDNA or gDNA that made up the material.

With V trimmed by 10 bases and J by 3 bases, 6 bases remained unmatched. The V gene's germline CDR1 is ENHRY and CDR2 SYGVKD. CDR3 length equals 13 residues. As processed by the authors: Reference gene primer amplification gave estimated nucleated cell counts. Using immunoSEQ multiplex PCR, the repertoire was profiled, and TCRdb retains in-frame clones only, with some absent. The V and J calls and clone size are taken from that table; D and trimming were inferred from the DNA. The sample consists of approximately 210,000 clones, approximately 82% of them appearing once. This chain links TRBV10-3 with TRBJ1-1, with 9 positions matching TRBD1. Sequencing was performed on peripheral blood. The receptor was isolated from an elderly woman with acute or convalescent COVID-19. DNA of the CDR3: TGTGCCACGGGGGACAGGGTGGACACTGAAGCTTTCTTT. It translates to CATGDRVDTEAFF.